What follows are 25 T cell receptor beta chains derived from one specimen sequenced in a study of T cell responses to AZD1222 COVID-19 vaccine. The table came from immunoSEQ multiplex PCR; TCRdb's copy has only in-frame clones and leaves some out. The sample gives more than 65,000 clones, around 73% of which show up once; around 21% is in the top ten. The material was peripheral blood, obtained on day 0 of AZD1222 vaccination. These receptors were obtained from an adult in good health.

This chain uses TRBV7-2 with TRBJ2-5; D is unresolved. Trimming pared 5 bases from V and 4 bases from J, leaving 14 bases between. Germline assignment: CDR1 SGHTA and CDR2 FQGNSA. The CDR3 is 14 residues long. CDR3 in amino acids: CASSPASLRETQYF. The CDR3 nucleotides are TGTGCCAGCAGCCCGGCAAGCTTACGAGAGACCCAGTACTTC.

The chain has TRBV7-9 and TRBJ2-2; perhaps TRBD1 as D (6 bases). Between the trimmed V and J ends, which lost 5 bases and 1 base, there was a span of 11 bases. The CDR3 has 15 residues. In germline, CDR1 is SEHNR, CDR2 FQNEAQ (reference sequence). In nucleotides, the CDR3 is TGTGCCAGCAGCCTCCCCAGGGGGAACACCGGGGAGCTGTTTTTT. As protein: CASSLPRGNTGELFF. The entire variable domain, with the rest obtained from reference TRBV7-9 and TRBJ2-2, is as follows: DTGVSQNPRHKITKRGQNVTFRCDPISEHNRLYWYRQTLGQGPEFLTYFQNEAQLEKSRLLSDRFSAERPKGSFSTLEIQRTEQGDSAMYLCASSLPRGNTGELFFGEGSRLTVL.

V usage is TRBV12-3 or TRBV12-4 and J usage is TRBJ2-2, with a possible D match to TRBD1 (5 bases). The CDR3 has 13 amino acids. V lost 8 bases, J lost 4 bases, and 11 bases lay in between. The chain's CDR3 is CASREGVTGELFF. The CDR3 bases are TGTGCCAGCCGAGAAGGGGTCACCGGGGAGCTGTTTTTT.

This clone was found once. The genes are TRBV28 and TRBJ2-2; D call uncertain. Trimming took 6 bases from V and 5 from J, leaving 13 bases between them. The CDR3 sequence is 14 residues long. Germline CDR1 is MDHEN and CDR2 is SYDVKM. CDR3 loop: CASRRRLGTGELFF. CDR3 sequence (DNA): TGTGCCAGCAGGAGGAGATTAGGGACCGGGGAGCTGTTTTTT.

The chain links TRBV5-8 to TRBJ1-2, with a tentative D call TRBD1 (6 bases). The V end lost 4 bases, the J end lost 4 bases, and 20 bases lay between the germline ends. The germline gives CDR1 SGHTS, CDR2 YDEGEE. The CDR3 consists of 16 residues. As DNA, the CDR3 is TGTGCCAGCAGCCACCCTACAGGGACCCCAGCCTATGGCTACACCTTC. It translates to CASSHPTGTPAYGYTF.

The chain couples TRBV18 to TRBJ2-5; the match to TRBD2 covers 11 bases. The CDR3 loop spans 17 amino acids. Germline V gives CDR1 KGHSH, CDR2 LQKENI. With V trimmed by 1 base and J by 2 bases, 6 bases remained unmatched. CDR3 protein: CASSPLGLAGGQETQYF. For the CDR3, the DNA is TGTGCCAGCTCACCACTCGGTCTAGCGGGAGGTCAAGAGACCCAGTACTTC.

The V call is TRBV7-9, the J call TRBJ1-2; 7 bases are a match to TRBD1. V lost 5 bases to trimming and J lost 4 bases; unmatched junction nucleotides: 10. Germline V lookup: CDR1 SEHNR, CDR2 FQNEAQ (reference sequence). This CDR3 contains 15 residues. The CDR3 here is CASSDTRGSGYGYTF. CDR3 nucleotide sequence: TGTGCCAGCAGCGATACCAGGGGGTCGGGCTATGGCTACACCTTC.

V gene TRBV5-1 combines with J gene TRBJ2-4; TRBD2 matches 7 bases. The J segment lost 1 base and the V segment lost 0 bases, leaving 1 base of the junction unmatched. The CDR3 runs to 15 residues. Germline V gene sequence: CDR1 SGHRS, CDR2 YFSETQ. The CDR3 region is CASSLGEGAKNIQYF. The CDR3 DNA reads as TGCGCCAGCAGCTTGGGGGAGGGGGCCAAAAACATTCAGTACTTC. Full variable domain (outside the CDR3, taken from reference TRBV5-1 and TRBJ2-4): KAGVTQTPRYLIKTRGQQVTLSCSPISGHRSVSWYQQTPGQGLQFLFEYFSETQRNKGNFPGRFSGRQFSNSRSEMNVSTLELGDSALYLCASSLGEGAKNIQYFGAGTRLSVL.

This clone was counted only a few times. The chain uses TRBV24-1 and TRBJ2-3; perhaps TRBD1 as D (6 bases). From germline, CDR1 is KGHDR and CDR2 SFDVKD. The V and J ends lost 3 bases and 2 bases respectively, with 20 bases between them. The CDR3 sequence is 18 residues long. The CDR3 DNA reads TGTGCCACCAGTGATATCCCTACAGGGATAGGGAACACAGATACGCAGTATTTT. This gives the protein CATSDIPTGIGNTDTQYF.

For the CDR3, the DNA is TGTGCCTGGAGTCCGATGGGACAGGGAATGGAGGATACGCAGTATTTT. Encoded protein: CAWSPMGQGMEDTQYF. V and J are TRBV30 and TRBJ2-3; 9 bases are shared with TRBD1. Germline V gene sequence: CDR1 GTSNPN, CDR2 SVGIG (reference sequence). This CDR3 spans 16 amino acids. V shed 2 bases, J shed 6 bases, and the junction held 12 bases outside the gene matches.

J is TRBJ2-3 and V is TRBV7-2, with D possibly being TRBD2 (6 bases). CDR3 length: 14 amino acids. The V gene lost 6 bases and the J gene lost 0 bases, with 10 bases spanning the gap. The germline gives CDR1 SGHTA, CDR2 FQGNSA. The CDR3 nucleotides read TGTGCCAGCAGGAGGAGGGCCAGCACAGATACGCAGTATTTT. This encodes CASRRRASTDTQYF.

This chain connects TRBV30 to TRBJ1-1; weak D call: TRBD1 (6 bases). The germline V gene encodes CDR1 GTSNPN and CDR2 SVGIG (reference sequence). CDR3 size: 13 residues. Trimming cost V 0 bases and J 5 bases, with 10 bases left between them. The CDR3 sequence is CAWSVRGGTEAFF. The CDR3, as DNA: TGTGCCTGGAGTGTACGAGGGGGGACTGAAGCTTTCTTT.

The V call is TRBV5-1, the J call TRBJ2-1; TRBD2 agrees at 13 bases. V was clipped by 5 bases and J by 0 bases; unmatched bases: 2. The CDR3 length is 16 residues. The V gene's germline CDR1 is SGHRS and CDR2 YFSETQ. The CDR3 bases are TGCGCCAGCAGATGGACTAGCGGGAGCTCCTACAATGAGCAGTTCTTC. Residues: CASRWTSGSSYNEQFF. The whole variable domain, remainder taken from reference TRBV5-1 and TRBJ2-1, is KAGVTQTPRYLIKTRGQQVTLSCSPISGHRSVSWYQQTPGQGLQFLFEYFSETQRNKGNFPGRFSGRQFSNSRSEMNVSTLELGDSALYLCASRWTSGSSYNEQFFGPGTRLTVL.

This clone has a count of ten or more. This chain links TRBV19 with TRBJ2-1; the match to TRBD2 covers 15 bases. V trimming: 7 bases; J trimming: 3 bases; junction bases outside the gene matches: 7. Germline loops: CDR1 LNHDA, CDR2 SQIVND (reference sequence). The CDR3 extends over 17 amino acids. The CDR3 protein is CASNPGLAGGIYNEQFF. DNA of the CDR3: TGTGCCAGTAACCCGGGACTAGCGGGAGGTATCTACAATGAGCAGTTCTTC. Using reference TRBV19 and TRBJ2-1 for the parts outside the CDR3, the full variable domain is DGGITQSPKYLFRKEGQNVTLSCEQNLNHDAMYWYRQDPGQGLRLIYYSQIVNDFQKGDIAEGYSVSREKKESFPLTVTSAQKNPTAFYLCASNPGLAGGIYNEQFFGPGTRLTVL.

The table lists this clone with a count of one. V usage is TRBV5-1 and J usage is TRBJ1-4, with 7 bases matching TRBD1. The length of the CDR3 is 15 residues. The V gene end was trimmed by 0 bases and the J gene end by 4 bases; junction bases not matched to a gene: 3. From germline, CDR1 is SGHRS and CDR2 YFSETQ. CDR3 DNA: TGCGCCAGCAGCTTGGGGACAGGCTATAATGAAAAACTGTTTTTT. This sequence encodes CASSLGTGYNEKLFF.

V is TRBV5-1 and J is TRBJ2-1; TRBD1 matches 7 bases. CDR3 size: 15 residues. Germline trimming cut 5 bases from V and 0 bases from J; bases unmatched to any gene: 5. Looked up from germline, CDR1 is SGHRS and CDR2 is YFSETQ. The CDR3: CASRGTVSSYNEQFF. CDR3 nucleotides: TGCGCCAGCAGGGGGACAGTAAGCTCCTACAATGAGCAGTTCTTC.

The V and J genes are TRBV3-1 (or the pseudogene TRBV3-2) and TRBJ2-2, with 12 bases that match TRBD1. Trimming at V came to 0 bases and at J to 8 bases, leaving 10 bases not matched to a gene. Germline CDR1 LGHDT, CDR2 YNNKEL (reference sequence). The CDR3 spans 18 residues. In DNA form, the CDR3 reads TGTGCCAGCAGCCAAGATTCCGGGACAGGGGGCACGGGTGGGGAGCTGTTTTTT. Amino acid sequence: CASSQDSGTGGTGGELFF.

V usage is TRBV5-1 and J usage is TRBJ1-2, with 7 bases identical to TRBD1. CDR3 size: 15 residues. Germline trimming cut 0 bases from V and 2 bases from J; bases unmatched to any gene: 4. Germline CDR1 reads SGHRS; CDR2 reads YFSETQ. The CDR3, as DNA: TGCGCCAGCAGCTTGGACGGACAGGCGAACTATGGCTACACCTTC. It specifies CASSLDGQANYGYTF.

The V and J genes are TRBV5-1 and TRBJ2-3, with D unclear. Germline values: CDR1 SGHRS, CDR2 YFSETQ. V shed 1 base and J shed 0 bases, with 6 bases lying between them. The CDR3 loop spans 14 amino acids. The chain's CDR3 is CASSLFLSTDTQYF. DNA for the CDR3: TGCGCCAGCAGCTTGTTCCTTAGCACAGATACGCAGTATTTT.

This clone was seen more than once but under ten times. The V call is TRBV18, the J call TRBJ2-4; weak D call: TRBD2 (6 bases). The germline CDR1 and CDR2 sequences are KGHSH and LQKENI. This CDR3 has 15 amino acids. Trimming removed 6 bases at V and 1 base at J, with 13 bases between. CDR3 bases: TGTGCCAGCTCTCCCCGGGCGGGGGCCAAAAACATTCAGTACTTC. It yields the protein CASSPRAGAKNIQYF.

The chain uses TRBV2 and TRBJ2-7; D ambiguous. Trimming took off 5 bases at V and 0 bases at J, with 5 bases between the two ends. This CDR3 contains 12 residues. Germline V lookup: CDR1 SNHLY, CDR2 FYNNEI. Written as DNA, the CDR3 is TGTGCCAGCAGTAAGAGCTCCTACGAGCAGTACTTC. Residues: CASSKSSYEQYF.

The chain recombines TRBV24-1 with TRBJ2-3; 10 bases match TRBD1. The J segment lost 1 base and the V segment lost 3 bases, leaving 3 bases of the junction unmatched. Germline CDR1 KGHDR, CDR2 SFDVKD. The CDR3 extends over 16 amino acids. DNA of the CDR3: TGTGCCACCAGTGATGCTGGGACAGGGGGCACAGATACGCAGTATTTT. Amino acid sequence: CATSDAGTGGTDTQYF.

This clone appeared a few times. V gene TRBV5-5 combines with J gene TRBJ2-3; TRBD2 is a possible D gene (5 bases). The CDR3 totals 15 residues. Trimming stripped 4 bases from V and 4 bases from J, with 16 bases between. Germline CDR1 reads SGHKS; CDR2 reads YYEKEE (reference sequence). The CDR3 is CASSTSGTNADTQYF. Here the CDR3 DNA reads TGTGCCAGCAGCACAAGCGGAACCAACGCAGATACGCAGTATTTT.

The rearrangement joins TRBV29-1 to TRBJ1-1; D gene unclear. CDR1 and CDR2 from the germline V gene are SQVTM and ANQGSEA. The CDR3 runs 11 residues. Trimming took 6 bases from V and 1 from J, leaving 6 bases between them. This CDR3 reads CSVSQNTEAFF. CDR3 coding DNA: TGCAGCGTCTCCCAGAACACTGAAGCTTTCTTT. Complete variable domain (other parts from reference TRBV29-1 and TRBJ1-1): SAVISQKPSRDICQRGTSLTIQCQVDSQVTMMFWYRQQPGQSLTLIATANQGSEATYESGFVIDKFPISRPNLTFSTLTVSNMSPEDSSIYLCSVSQNTEAFFGQGTRLTVV.

CDR3 nucleotide sequence: TGTGCCAGCAGTTTAGAGGGACAGGGGGAACGAAAACTGTTTTTT. Its protein product is CASSLEGQGERKLFF. This chain links TRBV27 with TRBJ1-4; 11 nucleotides agree with TRBD1. Trimming removed 2 bases from V and 10 bases from J; junction bases left unmatched: 6. This CDR3 is 15 amino acids long. CDR1 MNHEY and CDR2 SMNVEV come from the germline V gene (reference sequence).